A single sample is the source of the 8 T cell receptor beta chains below, sequenced in a study of blood T cell repertoires in COVID-19. Repertoires were generated with immunoSEQ multiplex PCR, while TCRdb's copy carries only in-frame clones and drops some. The sample holds approximately 390,000 clones; around 87% are singletons and the top ten take approximately 2.5%. The sample comprised peripheral blood. The source is a woman in her sixties with COVID-19, enrolled during active disease.

This chain links TRBV10-3 with TRBJ2-3; 8 nucleotides match TRBD2. The CDR3 extends over 13 amino acids. Germline-derived CDR1 and CDR2 are ENHRY and SYGVKD. V lost 8 bases, J lost 6 bases, and 7 bases stayed unmatched. The CDR3 region has the DNA TGTGCCATCCTCCTAGCGGGCCTCGATACGCAGTATTTT. It yields the protein CAILLAGLDTQYF.

V gene TRBV7-9 combines with J gene TRBJ1-2; the match to TRBD1 covers 7 bases. With V trimmed by 5 bases and J by 2 bases, 2 bases remained unmatched. The CDR3 is 13 residues long. Germline-derived CDR1 and CDR2 are SEHNR and FQNEAQ (reference sequence). The CDR3 reads CASSRDRNYGYTF. The CDR3 DNA follows: TGTGCCAGCAGCCGGGACAGAAACTATGGCTACACCTTC.

This chain uses TRBV18 with TRBJ1-4; D call uncertain. In germline, CDR1 is KGHSH, CDR2 LQKENI. The CDR3 extends over 13 amino acids. V dropped 4 bases and J dropped 0 bases, with 3 bases sitting between them. CDR3 protein: CASSLATNEKLFF. For the CDR3, the DNA is TGTGCCAGCTCACTCGCAACTAATGAAAAACTGTTTTTT.

V gene TRBV19 combines with J gene TRBJ2-3, with 9 bases identical to TRBD1. Germline CDR1 reads LNHDA; CDR2 reads SQIVND (reference sequence). V lost 5 bases and J lost 1; bases outside the gene matches: 4. The CDR3 length is 15 residues. This CDR3 reads CASSPGQGRTDTQYF. CDR3 DNA sequence: TGTGCCAGTAGTCCGGGACAGGGCCGCACAGATACGCAGTATTTT. Based on the CDR3 plus reference TRBV19 and TRBJ2-3, the full variable domain is DGGITQSPKYLFRKEGQNVTLSCEQNLNHDAMYWYRQDPGQGLRLIYYSQIVNDFQKGDIAEGYSVSREKKESFPLTVTSAQKNPTAFYLCASSPGQGRTDTQYFGPGTRLTVL.

This clone was seen many times. The CDR3 DNA reads TGTGCCAGCAGTTTATCGGGCAAAAGTGACCTACACTTT. The encoded protein is CASSLSGKSDLHF. The chain combines TRBV27 with TRBJ1-6; no clear D gene. The CDR3 consists of 13 residues. CDR1 and CDR2 from the germline V gene are MNHEY and SMNVEV (reference sequence). V was shortened by 0 bases and J by 19 bases, with 16 bases between the two germline ends.

The genes are TRBV6-2 or TRBV6-3 and TRBJ1-1; TRBD1 is a possible D gene (6 bases). The CDR3 contains 13 residues. Germline V gene data show CDR1 as MNHEY and CDR2 as SVGEGT. Trimming took off 5 bases at V and 1 base at J, with 8 bases between the two ends. Written as DNA, the CDR3 is TGTGCCAGCAGTCTGACAGGGAACACTGAAGCTTTCTTT. Translation gives CASSLTGNTEAFF.

The chain couples TRBV6-2 or TRBV6-3 to TRBJ1-5, with TRBD1 matching over 7 bases. V shed 1 base, J shed 5 bases, and the junction held 11 bases outside the gene matches. The germline V gene encodes CDR1 MNHEY and CDR2 SVGEGT. The CDR3 extends over 17 amino acids. CDR3 amino acids: CASSYYQGVDPDQPQHF. The CDR3 DNA sequence: TGTGCCAGCAGTTACTACCAGGGGGTTGACCCCGATCAGCCCCAGCATTTT.

The chain links TRBV19 to TRBJ2-1; 8 bases line up with TRBD2. The V segment lost 5 bases and the J segment 2 bases; nucleotides outside the gene matches: 8. The CDR3 has 16 amino acids. Germline CDR1 reads LNHDA; CDR2 reads SQIVND (reference sequence). The DNA of the CDR3 is TGTGCCAGTAGTTCCCCTCGGGGGGGCACCTACAATGAGCAGTTCTTC. As protein: CASSSPRGGTYNEQFF.